The 28 T cell receptor beta chains given below trace back to one sample, sequenced in a study of vaccination and CD4 T cells after COVID-19. The Oncomine TCR Beta short-read assay was what sequenced the DNA obtained from cultured CD4+ T cells. MiXCR, applied by TCRdb to the PCR reads, yields one record per CDR3 protein. The table shows over 3,500 distinct CDR3 sequences, with roughly a fifth occurring only once. Their antigen targets remain unknown. Specified treatment: approximately nine-day PBMC culture with coronavirus spike peptide pools or control peptides (ViraFEST assay). Sequenced input: CD4+ T cells from blood, cultured in vitro. All receptors derive from a human donor who had recovered from COVID-19.

In this sample, this clonotype turned up a few times. J is TRBJ2-5 and V is TRBV7-2; no clear D gene. Germline values: CDR1 SGHTA, CDR2 FQGNSA. The CDR3 is 15 residues long. Trimming pared 1 base from V and 1 base from J, leaving 10 bases between. The CDR3 reads CASSLDGNFQETQYF. The DNA of the CDR3 is TGTGCCAGCAGCTTAGACGGTAACTTCCAAGAGACCCAGTACTTC.

In this sample, this clonotype is medium-sized. V gene TRBV2 combines with J gene TRBJ1-4; a weak D match, TRBD1 (6 bases). The CDR3 totals 14 residues. CDR1 is SNHLY, CDR2 FYNNEI, per germline. Trimming cost V 8 bases and J 7 bases, with 17 bases left between them. This CDR3 is CASLDGGVSEKLFF. CDR3 nucleotides: TGTGCCAGCTTAGATGGGGGCGTGAGTGAAAAACTGTTTTTT.

The rearrangement joins TRBV12-3 or TRBV12-4 to TRBJ1-2; D call uncertain. V was shortened by 7 bases and J by 4 bases, with 16 bases between the two germline ends. The CDR3 has 14 amino acids. The CDR3 DNA reads as TGTGCCAGCACCTTACGTCCAGGAAGCTATGGCTACACCTTC. It specifies CASTLRPGSYGYTF.

By sample share, this clonotype is medium-sized (0.01 to 0.1%). V and J are TRBV20-1 and TRBJ1-2; a weak D match, TRBD1 (6 bases). CDR3 length: 13 residues. From germline, CDR1 is DFQATT and CDR2 SNEGSKA (reference sequence). V was cut by 6 bases and J by 5 bases, with 16 bases left in between. This CDR3 is CSALAGGGYGYTF. DNA for the CDR3: TGCAGTGCCCTTGCCGGGGGCGGGTATGGCTACACCTTC.

Sample share makes this clonotype large. V is TRBV6-1 and J is TRBJ1-6; 8 nucleotides match TRBD1. With 5 bases clipped from V and 9 bases from J, the junction kept 3 bases outside the gene matches. Germline V lookup: CDR1 MNHNS, CDR2 SASEGT. This CDR3 spans 13 amino acids. The CDR3 reads CASSTTGASPLHF. The CDR3 DNA follows: TGTGCCAGCAGTACGACAGGGGCTTCACCCCTCCACTTT.

Here the CDR3 DNA reads TGTGCCAGCAGCGTAATTGCGGGGGGGACCTACAATGAGCAGTTCTTC. It encodes CASSVIAGGTYNEQFF. This chain uses TRBV9 with TRBJ2-1; 9 nucleotides match TRBD2. J gave up 2 bases and V 1 base, and 4 bases lay outside the gene matches. The CDR3 has 16 residues. Per the germline V gene, CDR1 is SGDLS and CDR2 is YYNGEE.

With respect to this clonotype: A much bigger clone sits one base away, suggesting this may be a read error. The chain couples TRBV6-1 to TRBJ1-1; possibly TRBD1 for D (6 bases). This CDR3 has 13 amino acids. The germline V gene encodes CDR1 MNHNS and CDR2 SASEGT. Trimming took off 8 bases at V and 6 bases at J, with 16 bases between the two ends. This CDR3 is CASGEGGGAEAFF. The DNA of the CDR3 is TGTGCCAGCGGCGAGGGGGGAGGCGCTGAAGCTTTCTTT.

The chain employs TRBV7-9 and TRBJ2-3, with TRBD2 as a possible D gene (5 bases). V lost 5 bases to trimming and J lost 4 bases, with 13 bases between them. This CDR3 spans 14 amino acids. Looked up from germline, CDR1 is SEHNR and CDR2 is FQNEAQ (reference sequence). This CDR3 is CASSITGSPDTQYF. The DNA for the CDR3 is TGTGCCAGCAGCATTACGGGGTCACCAGATACGCAGTATTTT.

V is TRBV12-3 or TRBV12-4 and J is TRBJ2-1; 9 nucleotides line up with TRBD1. The CDR3 extends over 15 amino acids. The V segment lost 6 bases and the J segment 4 bases; nucleotides outside the gene matches: 7. CDR3 region: CASSWTGVSYNEQFF. The CDR3 nucleotides read TGTGCCAGCAGCTGGACAGGGGTTTCTTACAATGAGCAGTTCTTC.

The chain joins TRBV7-2 to TRBJ2-7; D remains unclear. The CDR3 sequence is 13 residues long. Germline V gene sequence: CDR1 SGHTA, CDR2 FQGNSA. V was clipped by 3 bases and J by 4 bases, with 10 bases between them. The CDR3 loop is CASSLPSQYEQYF. CDR3 sequence (DNA): TGTGCCAGCAGCTTGCCTAGTCAATACGAGCAGTACTTC.

By sample share, this clonotype is medium-sized. DNA of the CDR3: TGTGCCAGCAGCGTTGAGACAGGCACTGAAGCTTTCTTT. Amino acid sequence: CASSVETGTEAFF. J is TRBJ1-1 and V is TRBV7-9; possible D gene TRBD1, 6 bases. The CDR3 runs 13 residues. Germline CDR1 and CDR2: SEHNR and FQNEAQ (reference sequence). Trimming took 5 bases from V and 4 from J, leaving 11 bases between them.

This clonotype has just a few counts. This rearrangement joins TRBV30 to TRBJ2-1, with D perhaps matching TRBD1 (6 bases). Germline-derived CDR1 and CDR2 are GTSNPN and SVGIG (reference sequence). The length of the CDR3 is 14 residues. V dropped 2 bases and J dropped 6 bases, with 14 bases sitting between them. The CDR3 DNA reads TGTGCCTGGAGTCCGGGGCGCAGGGGCAATGAGCAGTTCTTC. As protein: CAWSPGRRGNEQFF.

This clonotype is categorized as large. V and J are TRBV24-1 and TRBJ2-5; 7 bases fit TRBD2. Germline values: CDR1 KGHDR, CDR2 SFDVKD. The CDR3 has 15 residues. Trimming took 2 bases from V and 5 from J; bases not matched to a gene: 7. Here the CDR3 reads CATSDSQGGEETQYF. The CDR3 DNA is TGTGCCACCAGTGATTCCCAGGGAGGGGAGGAGACCCAGTACTTC.

The count of this clonotype is one. The CDR3 DNA reads TGTGCCAGCAGTTTGTGGGCAGGGAGGTCAGATACGCAGTATTTT. It translates to CASSLWAGRSDTQYF. This chain links TRBV12-3 or TRBV12-4 with TRBJ2-3, with TRBD2 as a possible D gene (6 bases). V lost 3 bases to trimming and J lost 4 bases, with 14 bases between them. The CDR3 loop spans 15 amino acids.

The chain links TRBV12-3 or TRBV12-4 to TRBJ2-1; D possibly matches TRBD1 or TRBD2 (5 bases each). This CDR3 comprises 14 residues. V lost 6 bases and J lost 2, with 11 bases in between. CDR3 sequence reads: CASRGDGPYNEQFF. Written as DNA, the CDR3 is TGTGCCAGCAGGGGGGATGGGCCCTACAATGAGCAGTTCTTC.

Relative to its sample, this clonotype is medium-sized. The rearrangement joins TRBV20-1 to TRBJ1-5; TRBD1 matches at 7 bases. Germline trimming cut 5 bases from V and 4 bases from J; bases unmatched to any gene: 11. Germline CDR1 is DFQATT and CDR2 is SNEGSKA (reference sequence). The CDR3 has 15 residues. The CDR3 sequence is CSASQGGWVNQPQHF. In DNA, the CDR3 is TGCAGTGCTTCTCAGGGGGGATGGGTGAATCAGCCCCAGCATTTT.

The chain couples TRBV12-3 or TRBV12-4 to TRBJ2-2; D gene uncertain. This CDR3 region has 15 residues. V was pared by 2 bases and J by 0 bases, with 7 bases between. The CDR3 sequence is CASSLSAPNTGELFF. The CDR3 DNA reads as TGTGCCAGCAGTTTAAGCGCTCCGAACACCGGGGAGCTGTTTTTT.

In nucleotides, the CDR3 is TGCAGTGCTAGAGATCGGCAGGGGTCTAATTACAATGAGCAGTTCTTC. Translated: CSARDRQGSNYNEQFF. The chain recombines TRBV20-1 with TRBJ2-1, with D perhaps matching TRBD1 (6 bases). Germline CDR1 reads DFQATT; CDR2 reads SNEGSKA (reference sequence). Trimming took off 0 bases at V and 4 bases at J, with 16 bases between the two ends. This CDR3 has 16 amino acids.

V is TRBV9 and J is TRBJ2-7, with 7 bases identical to TRBD2. Per the germline V gene, CDR1 is SGDLS and CDR2 is YYNGEE. There are 15 residues in the CDR3. The junction had 9 bases not matched to a gene; V was cut back by 3 bases and J by 3 bases. CDR3 amino acids: CASSAGDYRDYEQYF. CDR3 sequence (DNA): TGTGCCAGCAGCGCGGGGGACTACCGCGACTACGAGCAGTACTTC.

This clonotype is judged medium-sized. V usage is TRBV27 and J usage is TRBJ1-6, with D perhaps TRBD1 (5 bases). The CDR3 spans 13 residues. Germline CDR1 MNHEY, CDR2 SMNVEV (reference sequence). V lost 8 bases, J lost 7 bases, and 12 bases lay in between. The CDR3 nucleotides read TGTGCCAGCGGTGACAGAGGGAATTCACCCCTCCACTTT. Translated: CASGDRGNSPLHF.

The chain uses TRBV12-3 or TRBV12-4 and TRBJ2-5, with D perhaps TRBD1 (6 bases). V was shortened by 6 bases and J by 4 bases, with 15 bases between the two germline ends. The CDR3 is 14 residues long. The CDR3 DNA reads TGTGCCAGCAGGCGAAGTACAGGGCGAGAGACCCAGTACTTC. This gives the protein CASRRSTGRETQYF.

This clonotype is large. The gene calls are TRBV7-9 and TRBJ1-2, with D possibly TRBD1 on 6 matching bases. CDR3 length equals 13 residues. The V gene lost 11 bases and the J gene lost 2 bases, with 15 bases spanning the gap. Per the germline V gene, CDR1 is SEHNR and CDR2 is FQNEAQ (reference sequence). The CDR3 region has the DNA TGTGCCGGTACAGGGACAACAAACTATGGCTACACCTTC. It specifies CAGTGTTNYGYTF.

This chain connects TRBV6-1 to TRBJ2-7; D is unresolved. This CDR3 is built from 16 residues. Germline assignment: CDR1 MNHNS and CDR2 SASEGT. The V gene lost 7 bases and the J gene lost 0 bases, with 19 bases spanning the gap. The CDR3 loop reads CASTPLGAGLSYEQYF. The CDR3 DNA follows: TGTGCCAGCACCCCCCTCGGTGCTGGCCTCTCCTACGAGCAGTACTTC.

V is TRBV18 and J is TRBJ2-4; 16 nucleotides align to TRBD2. This CDR3 comprises 18 residues. The V segment lost 2 bases and the J segment 7 bases; nucleotides outside the gene matches: 8. Per the germline V gene, CDR1 is KGHSH and CDR2 is LQKENI. The CDR3 loop reads CASSPGTSGGAVPNIQYF. CDR3 coding DNA: TGTGCCAGCTCACCAGGGACTAGCGGGGGGGCCGTCCCCAACATTCAGTACTTC.

This clonotype was picked up a small number of times. V gene TRBV19 combines with J gene TRBJ1-6; a weak D match, TRBD1 (5 bases). Per the germline V gene, CDR1 is LNHDA and CDR2 is SQIVND (reference sequence). The CDR3 consists of 15 residues. Trimming removed 11 bases from V and 1 base from J, with 15 bases in between. CDR3 DNA: TGTGCCGTGGGGCCTTCTGGGTCCTATAATTCACCCCTCCACTTT. Translating it yields CAVGPSGSYNSPLHF.

This clonotype was counted a few times. V is TRBV20-1 and J is TRBJ1-1; D perhaps matches TRBD1 (5 bases). The CDR3 loop spans 15 amino acids. Germline V gene sequence: CDR1 DFQATT, CDR2 SNEGSKA (reference sequence). Trimming stripped 2 bases from V and 1 base from J, with 14 bases between. In nucleotides, the CDR3 is TGCAGTGCTAGATATATTAGGACAAGGAACACTGAAGCTTTCTTT. This codes for CSARYIRTRNTEAFF.

In this sample, this clonotype turned up a few times. CDR3 region: CASSLWDRTNQPQHF. DNA for the CDR3: TGTGCCAGCAGTTTGTGGGACAGGACCAATCAGCCCCAGCATTTT. The chain is built from TRBV12-3 or TRBV12-4 and TRBJ1-5; 8 bases fit TRBD1. CDR3 length: 15 amino acids. V was clipped by 3 bases and J by 3 bases; unmatched bases: 4.

CDR3: CASTRRSSGANVLTF. DNA for the CDR3: TGTGCCAGCACCCGCCGGAGCTCTGGGGCCAACGTCCTGACTTTC. The rearrangement uses TRBV2 and TRBJ2-6; no definite D call. This CDR3 has 15 amino acids. Germline CDR1 is SNHLY and CDR2 is FYNNEI. The germline V and J ends were trimmed by 7 bases and 0 bases, with 10 bases remaining between them.